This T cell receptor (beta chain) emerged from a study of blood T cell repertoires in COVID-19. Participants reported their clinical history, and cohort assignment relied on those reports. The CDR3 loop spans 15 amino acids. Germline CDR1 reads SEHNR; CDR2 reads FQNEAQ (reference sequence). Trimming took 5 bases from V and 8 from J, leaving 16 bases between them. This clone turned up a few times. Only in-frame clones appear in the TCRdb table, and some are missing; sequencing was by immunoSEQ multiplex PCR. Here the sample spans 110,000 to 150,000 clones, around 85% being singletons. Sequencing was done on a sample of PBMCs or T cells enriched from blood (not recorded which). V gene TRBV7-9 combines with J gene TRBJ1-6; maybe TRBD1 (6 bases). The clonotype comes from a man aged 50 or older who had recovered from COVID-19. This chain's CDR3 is CASSPGGQADSPLHF. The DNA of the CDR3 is TGTGCCAGCAGCCCCGGGGGGCAGGCGGATTCACCCCTCCACTTT.